This T cell receptor (beta chain) was recorded in a study of identical twins. Findings and caveats of the study: While abundant cord blood beta clonotypes carried fewer insertions, memory repertoires showed no such pattern. Models, which agreed with sharing between unrelated individuals, nonetheless underestimated the out-of-frame TCR alpha sharing seen in monozygotic twins.

This clonotype occurred a few times. Antigen specificity is unknown. CDR1 and CDR2 (germline): MNHEY, SMNVEV (reference sequence). CDR3 length: 16 amino acids. Trimming removed 5 bases at V and 5 bases at J, with 16 bases between. A universal primer site was created by template switching, with the cDNA bearing unique molecular identifiers. TCRdb analysed the 5' RACE reads with MiXCR anew, one entry per CDR3 protein. The sample yields 1.5 million to 2 million distinct CDR3 sequences, more than 30% seen once. Material: cord blood. The chain employs TRBV27 and TRBJ1-6; D might be TRBD1 (5 bases). The TCR comes from a newborn girl in good health. DNA for the CDR3: TGTGCCAGCAGTCCCTTAGGGGTTCTCGATAATTCACCCCTCCACTTT. This codes for CASSPLGVLDNSPLHF.